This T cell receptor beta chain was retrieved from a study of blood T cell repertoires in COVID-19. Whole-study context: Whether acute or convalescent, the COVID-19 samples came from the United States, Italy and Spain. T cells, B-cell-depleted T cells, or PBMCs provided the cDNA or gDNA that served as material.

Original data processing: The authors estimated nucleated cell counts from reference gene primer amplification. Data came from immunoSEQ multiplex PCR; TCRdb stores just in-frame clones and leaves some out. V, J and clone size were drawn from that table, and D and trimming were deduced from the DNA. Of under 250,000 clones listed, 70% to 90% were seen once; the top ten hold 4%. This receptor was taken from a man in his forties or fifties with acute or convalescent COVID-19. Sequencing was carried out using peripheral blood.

The CDR3 DNA follows: TGTGCCAGCAGCCACCGGGACAGTTACAATGAGCAGTTCTTC. As protein: CASSHRDSYNEQFF. The rearrangement joins TRBV14 to TRBJ2-1; the match to TRBD1 covers 7 bases. Germline V lookup: CDR1 SGHDN, CDR2 FVKESK. The CDR3 covers 14 residues. V was clipped by 3 bases and J by 4 bases; unmatched bases: 3.